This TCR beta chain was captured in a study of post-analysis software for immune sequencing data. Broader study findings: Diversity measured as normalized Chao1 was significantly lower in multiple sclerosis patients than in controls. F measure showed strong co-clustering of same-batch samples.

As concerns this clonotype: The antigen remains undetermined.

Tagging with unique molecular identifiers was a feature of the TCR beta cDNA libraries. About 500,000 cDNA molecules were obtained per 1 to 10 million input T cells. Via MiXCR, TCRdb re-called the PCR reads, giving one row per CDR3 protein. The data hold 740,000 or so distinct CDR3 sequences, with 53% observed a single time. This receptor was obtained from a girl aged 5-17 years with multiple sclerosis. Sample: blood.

CDR3 bases: TGTGCCAGCAGTGAATTGGCTAGCGGGAGGAGGGGTGAGCAGTTCTTC. This codes for CASSELASGRRGEQFF. V and J are TRBV6-4 and TRBJ2-1; 11 bases agree with TRBD2. Germline lookup yields CDR1 MRHNA and CDR2 SNTAGT. The CDR3 sequence is 16 residues long. The V and J ends lost 3 bases and 9 bases, in that order; junction bases with no gene match: 10.